Listed below are T cell receptor beta chains from one sample, sequenced in a study of STAT5B mutations in CD4+ large granular lymphocyte leukemia. Generated by immunoSEQ multiplex PCR, the TCRdb table keeps only in-frame clones and is missing some. This sample has 30,000 or so clones, with roughly nine tenths found just once. What was sequenced was CD4+ T cells from blood buffy coats. The source of these receptors is a human donor in good health. Both conserved end residues are part of each CDR3. D genes are given only for firm matches. The listing skips clone size in some rows; elsewhere it reads once, few, many or a size class.

j_call clone_size v_call d_call cdr3_length cdr3_aa cdr3_nt
TRBJ2-1 - TRBV5-8 TRBD2 16 CASSLGTLAGVYEQFF TGTGCCAGCAGCTTGGGTACACTAGCGGGAGTCTATGAGCAGTTCTTC
TRBJ2-3 - TRBV6-1 - 16 CASSETRGYPTDTQYF TGTGCCAGCAGTGAGACCAGGGGCTACCCCACAGATACGCAGTATTTT
TRBJ2-1 - TRBV6-6 TRBD1 16 CASSYEGQGGNNEQFF TGTGCCAGCAGTTACGAGGGACAGGGTGGGAACAATGAGCAGTTCTTC
TRBJ2-3 - TRBV10-1 - 13 CASRREGTDTQYF TGCGCCAGCAGGCGGGAAGGCACAGATACGCAGTATTTT
TRBJ2-7 - TRBV5-1 TRBD2 15 CASSLGLAGSYEQYF TGCGCCAGCAGCTTGGGGCTAGCGGGGTCCTACGAGCAGTACTTC
TRBJ2-1 - TRBV7-2 - 13 CASSPGTYNEQFF TGTGCCAGCAGCCCCGGGACCTACAATGAGCAGTTCTTC
TRBJ1-1 - TRBV25-1 TRBD1 16 CASSGSTGTGRTEAFF TGTGCCAGCAGTGGATCGACCGGGACAGGGAGGACTGAAGCTTTCTTT
TRBJ2-7 - TRBV29-1 - 13 CSVEVTESWGQYF TGCAGCGTTGAAGTGACCGAGTCTTGGGGGCAGTACTTC
TRBJ2-5 few TRBV19 - 13 CASSMRDPGTQYF TGTGCCAGTAGTATGAGGGACCCAGGGACCCAGTACTTC
TRBJ2-5 - TRBV6-1 TRBD2 16 CASSDVSGRGQETQYF TGTGCCAGCAGTGACGTTAGCGGGAGAGGACAAGAGACCCAGTACTTC
TRBJ2-1 - TRBV7-2 TRBD2 17 CASSLRGGLAGYNEQFF TGTGCCAGCAGCTTACGGGGTGGACTAGCGGGGTACAATGAGCAGTTCTTC
TRBJ1-1 - TRBV11-2 - 17 CASSFDRFKTTGTEAFF TGTGCCAGCAGCTTCGACAGGTTCAAGACCACGGGCACTGAAGCTTTCTTT
TRBJ2-5 - TRBV7-3 - 16 CASSPRGGPGGETQYF TGTGCCAGCAGCCCGAGGGGCGGTCCAGGAGGAGAGACCCAGTACTTC
TRBJ2-7 - TRBV10-1 TRBD2 17 CASSDLGLLAGGYEQYF TGCGCCAGCAGTGATTTGGGCCTTTTAGCGGGAGGCTACGAGCAGTACTTC
TRBJ1-1 - TRBV27 TRBD1 17 CASSLSPNRDRGFRAFF TGTGCCAGCAGTTTATCTCCAAACCGGGACAGGGGGTTCAGGGCTTTCTTT
TRBJ2-7 - TRBV5-1 TRBD1 14 CASSLAGQGYEQYF TGCGCCAGCAGCTTGGCCGGACAGGGCTACGAGCAGTACTTC
TRBJ1-1 - TRBV10-3 - 15 CAISPPEGGPNEAFF TGTGCCATCAGCCCCCCCGAGGGAGGGCCAAATGAAGCTTTCTTT
TRBJ2-7 once TRBV28 TRBD2 15 CASILTSGTLGEQYF TGTGCCAGCATCTTAACTAGCGGGACTTTGGGGGAGCAGTACTTC
TRBJ2-1 - TRBV4-1 TRBD2 17 CASSPQMKRGRADEQFF TGCGCCAGCAGCCCCCAAATGAAGCGCGGGAGGGCCGATGAGCAGTTCTTC
TRBJ2-5 - TRBV27 - 16 CASSLIPGLGRETQYF TGTGCCAGCAGTTTAATACCGGGCCTCGGGCGAGAGACCCAGTACTTC
TRBJ2-2 - TRBV7-9 TRBD2 15 CASSRGTSVGGELFF TGTGCCAGCAGCCGTGGGACTAGCGTGGGCGGGGAGCTGTTTTTT
TRBJ1-6 once TRBV7-8 - 13 CASSLGRTEALHF TGTGCCAGCAGCTTAGGCCGGACCGAGGCCCTCCACTTT
TRBJ2-5 once TRBV10-3 - 11 CAISERETQYF TGTGCCATCAGTGAAAGGGAGACCCAGTACTTC
TRBJ1-5 once TRBV27 TRBD1 14 CASSPRQGNQPQHF TGTGCCAGCAGTCCACGACAGGGGAATCAGCCCCAGCATTTT
TRBJ1-3 - TRBV10-3 - 14 CATAPGPSGNTIYF TGTGCCACCGCTCCGGGCCCCTCTGGAAACACCATATATTTT
TRBJ1-4 few TRBV27 - 13 CASSLLDTEKLFF TGTGCCAGCAGTTTATTAGACACCGAAAAACTGTTTTTT
TRBJ2-7 - TRBV18 TRBD1 19 CASSPLSGQGGKFSYEQYF TGTGCCAGCTCACCTCTTTCAGGACAGGGGGGGAAATTCTCCTACGAGCAGTACTTC
TRBJ2-7 - TRBV11-2 - 14 CASRSPGGFYEQYF TGTGCCAGCAGGTCCCCAGGCGGGTTCTACGAGCAGTACTTC
TRBJ2-7 - TRBV27 - 14 CASSWGPLPYEQYF TGTGCCAGCAGTTGGGGGCCCCTGCCCTACGAGCAGTACTTC
TRBJ2-7 - TRBV20-1 - 11 CSARLDYEQYF TGCAGTGCAAGACTAGACTACGAGCAGTACTTC
TRBJ2-7 - TRBV2 TRBD2 14 CASTRLAGGYEQYF TGTGCCAGCACCCGACTAGCGGGAGGGTACGAGCAGTACTTC
TRBJ2-6 - TRBV5-8 - 17 CASSVWGYGAGANVLTF TGTGCCAGCAGCGTCTGGGGTTACGGGGCTGGGGCCAACGTCCTGACTTTC
TRBJ2-7 - TRBV30 - 13 CAWIQGNGYEQYF TGTGCCTGGATTCAGGGGAACGGTTACGAGCAGTACTTC
TRBJ2-7 - TRBV27 - 13 CASSLRGRYEQYF TGTGCCAGCAGTTTAAGGGGCCGCTACGAGCAGTACTTC
TRBJ2-6 once TRBV11-2 TRBD2 18 CASSLSSGGFSGANVLTF TGTGCCAGCAGCCTCTCTAGCGGGGGCTTCTCTGGGGCCAACGTCCTGACTTTC
TRBJ1-5 - TRBV28 TRBD1 13 CASSDRGNQPQHF TGTGCCAGCTCGGACAGGGGGAATCAGCCCCAGCATTTT
TRBJ2-2 - TRBV4-2 - 14 CASSQVGSGGELFF TGTGCCAGCAGCCAAGTTGGTTCTGGAGGGGAGCTGTTTTTT
TRBJ2-2 - TRBV27 - 13 CASSPQNTGELFF TGTGCCAGCAGTCCTCAAAACACCGGGGAGCTGTTTTTT
TRBJ1-3 few TRBV4-2 - 15 CASSQDAGVPVTIYF TGTGCCAGCAGCCAAGATGCAGGGGTCCCCGTGACCATATATTTT
TRBJ2-5 - TRBV5-4 - 12 CASSLASETQYF TGTGCCAGCAGCTTGGCTAGTGAGACCCAGTACTTC
TRBJ2-2 - TRBV12-5 - 16 CASGLVQGPITGELFF TGTGCTAGTGGTTTGGTACAGGGCCCCATCACCGGGGAGCTGTTTTTT
TRBJ2-3 - TRBV29-1 TRBD2 15 CSVGGGTSGADTQYF TGCAGCGTCGGCGGCGGGACTAGCGGGGCAGATACGCAGTATTTT
TRBJ2-2 - TRBV28 - 15 CASRGTRAETGELFF TGTGCCAGCAGGGGGACGCGGGCGGAGACCGGGGAGCTGTTTTTT
TRBJ1-4 - TRBV21-1 - 14 CASSNYRGREKLFF TGTGCCAGCAGCAATTACAGGGGGCGTGAAAAACTGTTTTTT
TRBJ2-7 - TRBV29-1 - 14 CSVWSREKGTEQYF TGCAGCGTATGGTCCAGGGAAAAGGGGACCGAGCAGTACTTC
TRBJ2-7 - TRBV10-3 TRBD1 14 CAIRGTGGTYEQYF TGTGCCATCAGGGGGACAGGGGGTACCTACGAGCAGTACTTC
TRBJ2-2 - TRBV28 TRBD2 17 CASRLSLAGASTGELFF TGTGCCAGCAGACTATCCCTAGCGGGAGCTTCTACCGGGGAGCTGTTTTTT
TRBJ2-1 - TRBV5-6 - 11 CASSLTRLQFF TGTGCCAGCAGCTTGACTAGATTGCAGTTCTTC
TRBJ1-1 - TRBV2 - 12 CASRTQQTGITF TGTGCCAGCAGAACCCAACAGACAGGTATCACCTTT
TRBJ2-7 - TRBV28 - 12 CASQTEPYEQYF TGTGCCTCCCAGACGGAGCCTTACGAGCAGTACTTC
TRBJ1-5 once TRBV9 - 14 CASSSEGTNQPQHF TGTGCCAGCAGCTCGGAGGGGACCAATCAGCCCCAGCATTTT
TRBJ2-7 few TRBV27 TRBD1 15 CASSFQGTGGGEQYF TGTGCCAGCAGTTTCCAAGGGACAGGGGGCGGCGAGCAGTACTTC
TRBJ2-7 - TRBV28 TRBD1 16 CASSPSSGTGTYEQYF TGTGCCAGCAGTCCCTCATCCGGGACAGGGACCTACGAGCAGTACTTC
TRBJ1-1 - TRBV29-1 - 14 CSARTVILNTEAFF TGCAGCGCCAGGACAGTCATCTTGAACACTGAAGCTTTCTTT
TRBJ1-4 - TRBV4-1 - 15 CASSQAQQPNEKLFF TGCGCCAGCAGCCAAGCTCAACAGCCTAATGAAAAACTGTTTTTT
TRBJ1-1 - TRBV27 - 14 CASSFRGVNTEAFF TGTGCCAGCAGTTTCCGGGGGGTGAACACTGAAGCTTTCTTT
TRBJ1-2 - TRBV28 - 11 CASSSGYGYTF TGTGCCAGCTCTTCAGGGTATGGCTACACCTTC
TRBJ1-2 - TRBV28 TRBD1 13 CASGRQGAQGYTF TGTGCCAGCGGGAGACAGGGGGCGCAGGGCTACACCTTC